A few counts support the clone carrying this T cell receptor beta chain. Its specificity is unknown. CDR1 and CDR2 from the germline V gene are LNHDA and SQIVND (reference sequence). The CDR3 has 15 amino acids. The J segment lost 5 bases and the V segment lost 3 bases, leaving 8 bases of the junction unmatched. These data come from a study of T cell responses to AZD1222 COVID-19 vaccine. Across the study: Second-dose schedules of about 4 or about 12 weeks were combined.

The method was immunoSEQ multiplex PCR; TCRdb's version includes in-frame clones alone and lacks a portion of them. The sample yields 150,000 to 200,000 clones, around nine tenths seen once. Study-level points and caveats: Donors were chiefly white British, with a greater number of females, and clonal diversity was perhaps underestimated. Vaccine-associated CD4 TCRs spanned spike, dominant at 160-218 and 743-854. Only five or six individuals given AZD1222 were seropositive at baseline.

The TCR sequence derives from an adult in good health. The genes are TRBV19 and TRBJ1-1; TRBD1 matches at 8 bases. Source: peripheral blood, taken on day 0 of AZD1222 vaccination. This CDR3 is CASSMTGQGGTEAFF. CDR3 coding DNA: TGTGCCAGTAGTATGACCGGACAGGGTGGTACTGAAGCTTTCTTT.